Each of the 20 T cell receptor delta chains below was sequenced from the same sample in a study of Vδ1+ human thymocytes. The template was reverse-transcribed extracted RNA. Pooled V-gene forward primers with one constant-region reverse primer generated the CDR3 amplicons by multiplex PCR. TCRdb re-called the multiplex PCR reads with CATT. The sample comprises 50,000 to 75,000 delta-chain clones, about 14% of which are singletons, and about 0.4% rests with the top ten. No antigen has been assigned to these receptors. Whole-study results and caveats: Highly polyclonal TRG and TRD repertoires with Gaussian CDR3 length distributions appeared in thymus.

Material: Vdelta1+ gamma-delta thymocytes from the thymus. The subset is: FACS-sorted CD3+ TCRalphabeta- TCRVdelta1+ TCRVdelta2- thymocytes. Receptors originate from a girl under three years old who had congenital heart surgery.

This clone was seen more than once but under ten times. V gene TRDV1 combines with J gene TRDJ1, with D unclear. The CDR3 spans 13 residues. The V end lost 3 bases, the J end lost 5 bases, and 10 bases lay between the germline ends. CDR1 is TSWWSYY and CDR2 is QGS in the germline V gene. The CDR3 DNA reads as TGTGCTCTTGGGGAGCCGGGGCGGGATAAACTCATCTTT. Its translation is CALGEPGRDKLIF.

V and J are TRDV1 and TRDJ1; 9 nucleotides align to TRDD3. This CDR3 has 23 residues. From germline, CDR1 is TSWWSYY and CDR2 QGS. J gave up 0 bases and V 4 bases, and 27 bases lay outside the gene matches. CDR3 DNA: TGTGCTCTTGGGGTCGAAACTACCAGCCCGAACGGGGATACGGGTACGTACACCGATAAACTCATCTTT. Translating gives CALGVETTSPNGDTGTYTDKLIF.

This chain links TRDV1 with TRDJ1; D perhaps matches TRDD3 (6 bases). Germline lookup yields CDR1 TSWWSYY and CDR2 QGS. Trimming removed 2 bases from V and 11 bases from J, with 27 bases in between. This CDR3 comprises 17 residues. The CDR3 here is CALGETRKSRLGGGLIF. CDR3 in DNA: TGTGCTCTTGGGGAAACTAGAAAATCCCGCCTGGGTGGGGGGCTCATCTTT.

This clone was counted between two and nine times. V usage is TRDV1 and J usage is TRDJ1; 7 bases align to TRDD3. Germline V lookup: CDR1 TSWWSYY, CDR2 QGS. The CDR3 extends over 17 amino acids. V dropped 4 bases and J dropped 0; count of bases not matched to a gene: 11. CDR3 loop: CALGGPRGIRHTDKLIF. In DNA, the CDR3 is TGTGCTCTTGGGGGTCCGCGGGGGATTCGGCACACCGATAAACTCATCTTT.

This clone turned up a few times. This chain links TRDV1 with TRDJ2, with TRDD3 matching 9 bases. V shed 0 bases, J shed 0 bases, and the junction held 23 bases outside the gene matches. Looked up from germline, CDR1 is TSWWSYY and CDR2 is QGS. The length of the CDR3 is 24 residues. The CDR3 spells CALGELAPDGTGGPGPSLTAQLFF. The CDR3 DNA reads as TGTGCTCTTGGGGAACTAGCCCCCGACGGTACTGGGGGACCGGGACCCTCTTTGACAGCACAACTCTTCTTT.

This chain connects TRDV1 to TRDJ1; TRDD2 or TRDD3 may be the D gene (9 bases each). V shed 4 bases and J shed 1 base, with 34 bases lying between them. The V gene's germline CDR1 is TSWWSYY and CDR2 QGS. The CDR3 is 22 residues long. DNA for the CDR3: TGTGCTCTTGGGGGGGCCTTCCTACGATCCGGGGGATACCGGGGCCGCACCGATAAACTCATCTTT. It yields the protein CALGGAFLRSGGYRGRTDKLIF.

This clone turned up a few times. The chain combines TRDV1 with TRDJ1; the D gene is possibly TRDD2 (7 bases). CDR1 TSWWSYY and CDR2 QGS come from the germline V gene. The CDR3 is 22 residues long. Trimming stripped 0 bases from V and 0 bases from J, with 29 bases between. The CDR3 loop is CALGELLPKGRVPGDYTDKLIF. In DNA, the CDR3 is TGTGCTCTTGGGGAACTTCTTCCTAAAGGGCGCGTACCTGGGGATTACACCGATAAACTCATCTTT.

The V and J genes are TRDV1 and TRDJ1; TRDD3 agrees at 13 bases. This CDR3 has 20 amino acids. From germline, CDR1 is TSWWSYY and CDR2 QGS. The V gene end was trimmed by 1 base and the J gene end by 0 bases; junction bases not matched to a gene: 11. The CDR3 is CALGERVYWGIRSYTDKLIF. DNA of the CDR3: TGTGCTCTTGGGGAACGGGTGTACTGGGGGATACGGTCTTACACCGATAAACTCATCTTT.

This rearrangement joins TRDV1 to TRDJ1; TRDD3 aligns across 8 bases. The V gene's germline CDR1 is TSWWSYY and CDR2 QGS. With V trimmed by 7 bases and J by 3 bases, 16 bases remained unmatched. This CDR3 contains 17 residues. This chain's CDR3 is CALVGDTLVSGADKLIF. CDR3 in DNA: TGTGCTCTTGTTGGGGATACTCTAGTAAGTGGGGCCGATAAACTCATCTTT.

This clone was counted only a few times. The chain employs TRDV1 and TRDJ1; a possible D gene is TRDD2 (5 bases). Germline V gene sequence: CDR1 TSWWSYY, CDR2 QGS. This CDR3 contains 15 residues. Trimming left V 2 bases short and J 0 bases short, with 10 bases between. In DNA, the CDR3 is TGTGCTCTTGGGGAATTAAGTTCCTACACCGATAAACTCATCTTT. It is translated as CALGELSSYTDKLIF.

This clone was recorded a few times. V gene TRDV1 combines with J gene TRDJ1, with D possibly matching TRDD2 (6 bases). Trimming removed 1 base from V and 0 bases from J, with 33 bases in between. The CDR3 has 23 amino acids. CDR1 is TSWWSYY and CDR2 is QGS in the germline V gene. CDR3 DNA: TGTGCTCTTGGGGAACCGGGGGCCTTCCACTCACAGCGACAAAGGAACTACACCGATAAACTCATCTTT. Protein product: CALGEPGAFHSQRQRNYTDKLIF.

This clone appeared a few times. This chain joins TRDV1 and TRDJ1, with 11 bases aligning to TRDD3. Unmatched junction bases numbered 21, after V lost 0 bases and J lost 6 bases. This CDR3 comprises 21 residues. In germline, CDR1 is TSWWSYY, CDR2 QGS. The CDR3 protein is CALGELRALLLGDRSSHKLIF. CDR3 nucleotides: TGTGCTCTTGGGGAACTAAGGGCCCTTTTACTGGGGGATAGGAGCTCCCATAAACTCATCTTT.

The chain employs TRDV1 and TRDJ1; 9 bases are a match to TRDD2. With 3 bases clipped from V and 3 bases from J, the junction kept 14 bases outside the gene matches. The germline V gene encodes CDR1 TSWWSYY and CDR2 QGS. The CDR3 runs 18 residues. The CDR3 DNA sequence: TGTGCTCTTGGGGACCACCTTCCTACGACCCTGGGGCCCGATAAACTCATCTTT. This gives the protein CALGDHLPTTLGPDKLIF.

J is TRDJ1 and V is TRDV2; 12 bases fit TRDD3. The CDR3 covers 18 residues. Unmatched junction bases numbered 10, after V lost 3 bases and J lost 0 bases. The germline gives CDR1 GEAIGNYY, CDR2 EKD. CDR3 DNA: TGTGCCTGTGACGCGGTACTGGGGGATACCCCGTACACCGATAAACTCATCTTT. Its translation is CACDAVLGDTPYTDKLIF.

The chain recombines TRDV1 with TRDJ1, with no clear D. Per the germline V gene, CDR1 is TSWWSYY and CDR2 is QGS. The CDR3 contains 15 residues. Between the trimmed V and J ends, which lost 2 bases and 3 bases, there was a span of 13 bases. The DNA for the CDR3 is TGTGCTCTTGGGGAAGGTTCAGTAGGGTCCGATAAACTCATCTTT. Translation gives CALGEGSVGSDKLIF.

The rearrangement uses TRDV1 and TRDJ1; 10 bases are shared with TRDD3. V shed 0 bases, J shed 4 bases, and the junction held 23 bases outside the gene matches. The CDR3 is 22 residues long. CDR1 and CDR2 from the germline V gene are TSWWSYY and QGS. The CDR3 coding sequence is TGTGCTCTTGGGGAACTACGGGCTTCCCTTATACTGGGGGATGGTATAGGCGATAAACTCATCTTT. It codes for CALGELRASLILGDGIGDKLIF.

There are a few counts of this clone. V and J are TRDV1 and TRDJ1, with D possibly TRDD2 on 7 matching bases. Germline CDR1 reads TSWWSYY; CDR2 reads QGS. Trimming removed 9 bases at V and 2 bases at J, with 40 bases between. The CDR3 is made up of 22 amino acids. The CDR3 region is CALAGLIPTQGGGPRGTDKLIF. The CDR3 nucleotides read TGTGCTCTGGCAGGACTTATTCCTACGCAAGGTGGGGGCCCACGGGGGACCGATAAACTCATCTTT.

The chain employs TRDV1 and TRDJ1; 13 bases are a match to TRDD3. The V and J ends lost 2 bases and 0 bases, in that order; junction bases with no gene match: 15. Germline V lookup: CDR1 TSWWSYY, CDR2 QGS. The CDR3 is 21 residues long. The CDR3 DNA follows: TGTGCTCTTGGGGAATTCTTTGGATTTACTGGGGGATACGGTTACACCGATAAACTCATCTTT. It encodes CALGEFFGFTGGYGYTDKLIF.

This clone turned up a few times. The genes are TRAV29/DV5 and TRDJ1; TRDD3 aligns across 9 bases. The CDR3 spans 21 residues. With V trimmed by 1 base and J by 0 bases, 22 bases remained unmatched. CDR1 and CDR2 from the germline V gene are NSMFDY and ISSIKDK. The CDR3 DNA is TGTGCAGCAAGCCCCGACACGAGGAGGACTGGGGGAGCATCTTACACCGATAAACTCATCTTT. This encodes CAASPDTRRTGGASYTDKLIF.

This clone has a handful of counts. This chain joins TRDV1 and TRDJ1, with TRDD3 matching over 13 bases. Trimming removed 5 bases from V and 0 bases from J; junction bases left unmatched: 24. CDR1 is TSWWSYY, CDR2 QGS, per germline. The CDR3 loop spans 23 amino acids. CDR3 region: CALGQHPGVPKLGDTPHTDKLIF. CDR3 bases: TGTGCTCTTGGGCAACATCCGGGGGTCCCCAAACTGGGGGATACGCCCCACACCGATAAACTCATCTTT.